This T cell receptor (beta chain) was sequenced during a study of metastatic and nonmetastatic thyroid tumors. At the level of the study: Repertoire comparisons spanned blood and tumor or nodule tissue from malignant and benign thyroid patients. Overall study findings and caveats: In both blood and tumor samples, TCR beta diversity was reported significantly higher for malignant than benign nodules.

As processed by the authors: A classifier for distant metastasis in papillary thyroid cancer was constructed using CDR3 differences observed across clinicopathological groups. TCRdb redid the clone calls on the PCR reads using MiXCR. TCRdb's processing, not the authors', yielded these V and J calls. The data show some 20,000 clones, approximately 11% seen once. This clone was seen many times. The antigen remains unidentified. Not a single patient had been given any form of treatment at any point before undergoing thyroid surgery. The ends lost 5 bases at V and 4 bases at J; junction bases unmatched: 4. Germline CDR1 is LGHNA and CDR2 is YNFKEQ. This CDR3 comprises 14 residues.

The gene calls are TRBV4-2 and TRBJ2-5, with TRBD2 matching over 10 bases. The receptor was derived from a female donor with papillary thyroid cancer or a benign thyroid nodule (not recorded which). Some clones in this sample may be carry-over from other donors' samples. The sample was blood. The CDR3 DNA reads TGTGCCAGCAGCATACGACTAGCGGGAGAGACCCAGTACTTC. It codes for CASSIRLAGETQYF.